The 3 T cell receptor beta chains below were found in one sample sequenced in a study of spatial heterogeneity in lung cancer. Time point here: blood at routine non-recurrence follow-up after resection. From the 5' RACE reads, TCRdb called clonotypes with MiXCR, one entry per CDR3 protein. The sample consists of 100,000 to 120,000 distinct CDR3 sequences, 10% to 11% of them appearing once. This specimen was PBMCs, taken at follow-up. Receptors originate from a female donor with early-stage non-small cell lung cancer.

This clonotype was observed a handful of times. The chain is built from TRBV5-1 and TRBJ2-7, with 8 bases fitting TRBD2. The CDR3 sequence is 14 residues long. Trimming removed 3 bases from V and 7 bases from J; junction bases left unmatched: 9. The germline gives CDR1 SGHRS, CDR2 YFSETQ. CDR3 in amino acids: CASSSSGSEREQYV. The CDR3 DNA sequence: TGCGCCAGCAGCTCCAGCGGGAGCGAGAGGGAGCAGTACGTC.

This clonotype was counted between two and nine times. This chain links TRBV20-1 with TRBJ2-2; 9 nucleotides line up with TRBD2. The length of the CDR3 is 16 residues. Germline V gives CDR1 DFQATT, CDR2 SNEGSKA (reference sequence). Germline trimming cut 3 bases from V and 0 bases from J; bases unmatched to any gene: 5. The CDR3 DNA reads TGCAGTGCTAGTCCTAGCGGGACCTCGAACACCGGGGAGCTGTTTTTT. Residues: CSASPSGTSNTGELFF.

This clonotype was counted between two and nine times. The genes are TRBV4-2 and TRBJ1-2; 7 bases are shared with TRBD1. This CDR3 spans 17 amino acids. Germline values: CDR1 LGHNA, CDR2 YNFKEQ. V trimming: 0 bases; J trimming: 3 bases; junction bases outside the gene matches: 10. Here the CDR3 reads CASSQEVYGTDHYGYTF. The CDR3 DNA is TGTGCCAGCAGCCAAGAAGTGTACGGGACAGATCACTATGGCTACACCTTC.